This entry features one T cell receptor (beta chain) sequence. Antigen unknown. Time point denoted: naive CD8 control sorted from an acute-time-point sample. Germline V gene lookup returns CDR1 LNHDA and CDR2 SQIVND (reference sequence). The CDR3 length is 16 residues. V was shortened by 5 bases and J by 2 bases, with 16 bases between the two germline ends. This specimen comes from a study of CD8 T cells in acute hepatitis C reinfection. Study results and limitations: Follow-up repertoires were missing for chronically infected subjects. Preferential TRBV04 and TRBV06 usage appeared in all groups and was not explained by the naive pool. Differing sequencing approaches may have limited exact matches to other epitopes. NS3-1073 specific repertoires were highly diverse across all groups.

Using immunoSEQ multiplex PCR, the repertoire was profiled, and TCRdb retains in-frame clones only, with some absent. The table has around 34,000 clones, 87% seen once. Sequencing input: naive CD8+ T cells from PBMCs. This clonotype originated in a man aged 25-45 years with chronic hepatitis C. This chain joins TRBV19 and TRBJ2-1; a possible D gene is TRBD2 (6 bases). The CDR3 DNA sequence: TGTGCCAGTAGTTGGGGGAGCGGGCTGGCCTACAATGAGCAGTTCTTC. Its translation: CASSWGSGLAYNEQFF.